One and the same sample provided the 10 T cell receptor beta chains below, sequenced in a study of T cell responses to AZD1222 COVID-19 vaccine (dated by TCRdb to about 2021). Library preparation used the immunoSEQ multiplex PCR assay. The table comes from immuneACCESS by way of TCRdb, which keeps in-frame sequences with V and J called. Part of the clones is missing from these tables; in studies checked, under half for an unresolved V gene and the rest for unknown reasons. Across this sample there are about 180,000 clones, with more than 75% seen only once. Clones ranked in the top ten supply roughly 25% of the sample. The time point label of this sample denotes: about 28 days (+/-7) after the second vaccine dose. The source material was peripheral blood, sampled 28 days after the second AZD1222 dose. The receptors stem from an adult who received the AZD1222 COVID-19 vaccine.

The rearrangement joins TRBV19 to TRBJ1-6, with 8 bases lining up with TRBD1. Trimming at V came to 2 bases and at J to 6 bases, leaving 6 bases not matched to a gene. The CDR3 has 16 amino acids. In germline, CDR1 is LNHDA, CDR2 SQIVND (reference sequence). The CDR3 region has the DNA TGTGCCAGTAGTATATTCAACGGACAGGGTAATTCACCCCTCCACTTT. This gives the protein CASSIFNGQGNSPLHF.

The V and J genes are TRBV7-2 and TRBJ2-5, with 7 bases that match TRBD1. The CDR3 runs 15 residues. The V gene's germline CDR1 is SGHTA and CDR2 FQGNSA. The V gene end was trimmed by 3 bases and the J gene end by 5 bases; junction bases not matched to a gene: 9. This CDR3 reads CASSLRGQGTETQYF. CDR3 nucleotides: TGTGCCAGCAGCTTGAGGGGGCAGGGGACCGAGACCCAGTACTTC.

The J gene is TRBJ2-2, the V gene TRBV7-3; perhaps TRBD1 as D (6 bases). The V gene lost 5 bases and the J gene lost 4 bases, with 11 bases spanning the gap. This CDR3 contains 14 residues. Germline assignment: CDR1 SGHTA and CDR2 FQGTGA. CDR3 region: CASSQGPLTGELFF. The CDR3 DNA reads TGTGCCAGCAGCCAGGGGCCTCTCACCGGGGAGCTGTTTTTT. The whole variable domain, filled in from reference TRBV7-3 and TRBJ2-2, reads GAGVSQTPSNKVTEKGKYVELRCDPISGHTALYWYRQSLGQGPEFLIYFQGTGAADDSGLPNDRFFAVRPEGSVSTLKIQRTERGDSAVYLCASSQGPLTGELFFGEGSRLTVL.

This chain connects TRBV10-3 to TRBJ2-5; D ambiguous. V lost 0 bases to trimming and J lost 1 base, with 9 bases between them. The CDR3 has 15 amino acids. Per germline, CDR1 ENHRY and CDR2 SYGVKD. Here the CDR3 DNA reads TGTGCCATCAGTGAGTCCGCAGGTCGCCAAGAGACCCAGTACTTC. This encodes CAISESAGRQETQYF.

The gene calls are TRBV19 and TRBJ1-2, with D unresolved. CDR3 length equals 13 residues. Trimming shortened V by 9 bases and J by 0 bases, and 11 bases separated the two germline ends. Germline V gives CDR1 LNHDA, CDR2 SQIVND (reference sequence). The CDR3 spells CASSGGSNYGYTF. CDR3 nucleotides: TGTGCCAGCAGTGGCGGTTCTAACTATGGCTACACCTTC.

This rearrangement joins TRBV6-5 to TRBJ1-5; D may be TRBD1 (5 bases). V lost 5 bases and J lost 1, with 9 bases in between. The CDR3 sequence is 14 residues long. The germline V gene encodes CDR1 MNHEY and CDR2 SVGAGI. CDR3 sequence (DNA): TGTGCCAGCAGTCCTTGGACAAGCAATCAGCCCCAGCATTTT. It yields the protein CASSPWTSNQPQHF.

V is TRBV12-3 or TRBV12-4 and J is TRBJ1-6; unclear D gene. Trimming shortened V by 7 bases and J by 7 bases, and 11 bases separated the two germline ends. CDR3 length: 13 amino acids. Here the CDR3 reads CASNGIFNSPLHF. In nucleotides, the CDR3 is TGTGCCAGCAACGGGATCTTCAATTCACCCCTCCACTTT.

This chain joins TRBV6-2 or TRBV6-3 and TRBJ2-3; 12 bases are a match to TRBD2. After removal of 6 bases from V and 3 bases from J, the junction contained 4 bases not matched to a gene. There are 15 residues in the CDR3. Germline V gene lookup returns CDR1 MNHEY and CDR2 SVGEGT. Written as DNA, the CDR3 is TGTGCCAGCAGCCAGACTAGCGGGAGTACAGATACGCAGTATTTT. Protein: CASSQTSGSTDTQYF.

The chain joins TRBV28 to TRBJ1-2; D unclear. CDR3 length: 11 amino acids. V lost 5 bases and J lost 8, with 9 bases in between. Per the germline V gene, CDR1 is MDHEN and CDR2 is SYDVKM. The CDR3 DNA sequence: TGTGCCAGCAGTGAGAGGTACGGCTACACCTTC. Translated: CASSERYGYTF.

V is TRBV30 and J is TRBJ1-2; TRBD1 aligns across 8 bases. The CDR3 extends over 13 amino acids. Germline values: CDR1 GTSNPN, CDR2 SVGIG (reference sequence). V gave up 4 bases and J gave up 5 bases; unmatched junction bases: 6. Here the CDR3 DNA reads TGTGCCTGGACAGGGGGCTTGGAGTATGGCTACACCTTC. It translates to CAWTGGLEYGYTF.